Listed below are T cell receptor beta chains from one sample, sequenced in a study of cytomegalovirus exposure and HLA in healthy donors. Only in-frame clones appear in the TCRdb table, and some are missing; sequencing was by immunoSEQ multiplex PCR. The sample consists of 100,000 to 150,000 clones, around 80% of them appearing once. Sequencing used PBMCs. These receptors all come from a woman aged 40 to 50 in good health and CMV-seronegative. Both conserved end residues are part of each CDR3. A D gene is named only where the DNA matches it firmly. A row's size may be missing; if present it is once, few, many or a size class.

v_call	clone_size	d_call	j_call	cdr3_aa	cdr3_nt
TRBV29-1	NA	TRBD2	TRBJ2-5	CSVETSGRYQETQYF	TGCAGCGTCGAAACTAGCGGGAGATATCAAGAGACCCAGTACTTC
TRBV5-1	NA	TRBD1	TRBJ1-6	CASSYGTGGSYNSPLHF	TGCGCCAGCAGCTATGGGACAGGGGGCTCCTATAATTCACCCCTCCACTTT
TRBV25-1	few	NA	TRBJ2-3	CASSEAETGSGTQYF	TGTGCCAGCAGTGAGGCGGAGACGGGGAGTGGTACGCAGTATTTT
TRBV6-5	few	TRBD2	TRBJ2-1	CASSKLAGYYNEQFF	TGTGCCAGCAGTAAACTAGCGGGATACTACAATGAGCAGTTCTTC
TRBV7-2	NA	NA	TRBJ1-1	CASSPGPKDTEAFF	TGTGCCAGCAGCCCAGGGCCGAAGGACACTGAAGCTTTCTTT
TRBV7-2	NA	NA	TRBJ1-2	CASSSSLNYGYTF	TGTGCCAGCAGCTCGTCCTTAAACTATGGCTACACCTTC
TRBV27	NA	NA	TRBJ1-1	CASSPPGGTEAAFF	TGTGCCAGCAGTCCCCCGGGAGGGACCGAGGCAGCTTTCTTT
TRBV29-1	NA	TRBD1	TRBJ1-2	CRPAGTGLLYGYTF	TGCAGACCTGCCGGGACAGGGTTGTTGTATGGCTACACCTTC
TRBV4-1	NA	TRBD1	TRBJ1-2	CASSPDRDYGYTF	TGCGCCAGCAGTCCAGACAGGGACTATGGCTACACCTTC
TRBV18	NA	TRBD2	TRBJ2-7	CASSPPGIAGVYEQYF	TGTGCCAGCTCACCACCAGGGATAGCGGGAGTTTACGAGCAGTACTTC
TRBV2	NA	TRBD1	TRBJ1-3	CASSERDRVFGNTIYF	TGTGCCAGCAGTGAGAGGGACAGGGTATTTGGAAACACCATATATTTT
TRBV27	NA	TRBD1	TRBJ2-7	CASSPRQGSYEQYF	TGTGCCAGCAGTCCCCGACAGGGCTCCTACGAGCAGTACTTC
TRBV2	NA	TRBD2	TRBJ2-3	CASRGSVSTDTQYF	TGTGCCAGCCGCGGGAGCGTGAGCACAGATACGCAGTATTTT
TRBV28	NA	NA	TRBJ1-5	CASSPRAADSNQPQHF	TGTGCCAGCAGTCCTCGGGCAGCGGATAGCAATCAGCCCCAGCATTTT
TRBV7-2	NA	TRBD1	TRBJ2-1	CASSLPPGQGNNEQFF	TGTGCCAGCAGCTTACCCCCGGGACAGGGGAACAATGAGCAGTTCTTC
TRBV6-1	NA	NA	TRBJ1-5	CASSTGFNQPQHF	TGTGCCAGCAGCACAGGCTTCAATCAGCCCCAGCATTTT
TRBV6-1	few	TRBD1	TRBJ1-4	CASRRQGGEKLFF	TGTGCCAGCAGACGACAGGGGGGTGAAAAACTGTTTTTT
TRBV2	NA	TRBD2	TRBJ2-1	CASRGLAGDYNEQFF	TGTGCCAGCAGGGGACTAGCGGGGGACTACAATGAGCAGTTCTTC
TRBV19	few	NA	TRBJ2-2	CASSVLARNTGELFF	TGTGCCAGTAGTGTCCTAGCGCGGAACACCGGGGAGCTGTTTTTT
TRBV4-3	NA	NA	TRBJ1-5	CASSFRGQHF	TGCGCCAGCAGTTTCCGGGGCCAGCATTTT
TRBV19	NA	TRBD1	TRBJ1-2	CASSLQGAYLGYTF	TGTGCCAGTAGCCTCCAGGGGGCCTATCTTGGCTACACCTTC
TRBV27	NA	TRBD1	TRBJ1-2	CASRGQLYGYTF	TGTGCCAGCAGGGGACAGCTCTATGGCTACACCTTC
TRBV28	once	TRBD2	TRBJ2-3	CASSAGGLAGLTDTQYF	TGTGCCAGCAGTGCCGGGGGACTAGCGGGACTCACAGATACGCAGTATTTT
TRBV4-3	NA	TRBD1	TRBJ1-4	CASSQRTGGDEKLFF	TGCGCCAGCAGCCAACGGACAGGGGGCGATGAAAAACTGTTTTTT
TRBV21-1	NA	NA	TRBJ2-7	CASSKERSGAYEQYF	TGTGCCAGCAGCAAAGAGAGATCCGGAGCCTACGAGCAGTACTTC
TRBV7-9	once	NA	TRBJ2-2	CASSSAIQGRELFF	TGTGCCAGCAGCTCGGCGATACAGGGAAGGGAGCTGTTTTTT
TRBV5-1	NA	TRBD1	TRBJ2-2	CASTPSTGGTGELFF	TGCGCCAGCACACCTTCAACAGGGGGCACCGGGGAGCTGTTTTTT
TRBV7-2	NA	NA	TRBJ1-1	CASSFFGTMAFF	TGTGCCAGCAGCTTTTTTGGGACAATGGCTTTCTTT
TRBV7-2	NA	NA	TRBJ2-6	CASSLAKFSGANVLTF	TGTGCCAGCAGCTTAGCTAAATTTTCTGGGGCCAACGTCCTGACTTTC
TRBV4-3	NA	NA	TRBJ1-4	CASSQKIGSNEKLFF	TGCGCCAGCAGCCAAAAGATTGGGAGCAATGAAAAACTGTTTTTT
TRBV27	NA	TRBD1	TRBJ2-3	CASSLLQGDTQYF	TGTGCCAGCAGTTTATTACAGGGGGATACGCAGTATTTT
TRBV7-2	NA	TRBD1	TRBJ2-2	CASRETGRPGELFF	TGTGCCAGCAGAGAGACAGGGCGCCCCGGGGAGCTGTTTTTT
TRBV10-3	NA	TRBD2	TRBJ2-2	CAISGGLAGTGELFF	TGTGCCATCAGTGGGGGACTAGCGGGCACCGGGGAGCTGTTTTTT
TRBV29-1	NA	NA	TRBJ2-1	CSVEPVPDFSSYNEQFF	TGCAGCGTTGAACCGGTCCCGGACTTTAGCTCCTACAATGAGCAGTTCTTC
TRBV5-8	NA	NA	TRBJ2-1	CATRRLAGLNEQFF	TGTGCCACGCGGCGGCTAGCTGGTTTAAATGAGCAGTTCTTC
TRBV7-9	NA	NA	TRBJ2-5	CASRPSKGIWRETQYF	TGTGCCAGCCGTCCTTCGAAGGGAATCTGGAGGGAGACCCAGTACTTC
TRBV9	NA	NA	TRBJ2-5	CASSVAAGQETQYF	TGTGCCAGCAGCGTAGCCGCGGGACAAGAGACCCAGTACTTC
TRBV27	NA	TRBD1	TRBJ2-2	CATSPGTGISQATGELFF	TGTGCCACCTCACCCGGGACAGGGATAAGTCAGGCCACCGGGGAGCTGTTTTTT
TRBV6-5	NA	TRBD1	TRBJ2-3	CASSTGQRLADTQYF	TGTGCCAGCAGTACGGGACAGCGCCTGGCAGATACGCAGTATTTT
TRBV6-5	NA	TRBD1	TRBJ1-5	CASRPGQGGAQPQHF	TGTGCCAGCAGACCGGGACAGGGAGGGGCCCAGCCCCAGCATTTT